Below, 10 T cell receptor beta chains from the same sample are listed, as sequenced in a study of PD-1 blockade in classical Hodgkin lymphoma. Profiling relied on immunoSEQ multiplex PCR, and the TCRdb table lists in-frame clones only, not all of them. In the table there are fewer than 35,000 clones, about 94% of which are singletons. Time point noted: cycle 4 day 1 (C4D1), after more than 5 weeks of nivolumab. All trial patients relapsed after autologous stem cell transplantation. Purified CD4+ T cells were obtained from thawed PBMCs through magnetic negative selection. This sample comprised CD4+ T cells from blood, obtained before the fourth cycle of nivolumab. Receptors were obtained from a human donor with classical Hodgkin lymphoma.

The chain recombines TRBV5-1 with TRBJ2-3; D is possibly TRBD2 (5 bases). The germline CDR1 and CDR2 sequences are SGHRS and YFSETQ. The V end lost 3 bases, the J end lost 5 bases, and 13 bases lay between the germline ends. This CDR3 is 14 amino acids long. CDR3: CASSWELVGDTQYF. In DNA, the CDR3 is TGCGCCAGCAGCTGGGAGTTAGTGGGAGATACGCAGTATTTT.

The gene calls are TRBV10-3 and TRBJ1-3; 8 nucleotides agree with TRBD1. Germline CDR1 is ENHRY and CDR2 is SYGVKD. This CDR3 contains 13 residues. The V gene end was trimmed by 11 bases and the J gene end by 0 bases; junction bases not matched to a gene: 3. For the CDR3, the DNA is TGTGCCCTTACAGGGGGCTCTGGAAACACCATATATTTT. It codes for CALTGGSGNTIYF.

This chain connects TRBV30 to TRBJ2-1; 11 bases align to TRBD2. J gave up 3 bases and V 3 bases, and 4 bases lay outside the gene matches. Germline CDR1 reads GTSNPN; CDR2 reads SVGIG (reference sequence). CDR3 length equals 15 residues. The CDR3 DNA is TGTGCCTGGAGCCCCGGGACTAGCGGCTACAATGAGCAGTTCTTC. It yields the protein CAWSPGTSGYNEQFF.

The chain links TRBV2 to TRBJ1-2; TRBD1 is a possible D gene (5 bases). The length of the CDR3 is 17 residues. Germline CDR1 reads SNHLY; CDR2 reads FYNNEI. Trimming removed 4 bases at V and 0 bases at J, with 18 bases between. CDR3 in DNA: TGTGCCAGCAGTGGACTCCGGGACGGCTCAGCTAACTATGGCTACACCTTC. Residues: CASSGLRDGSANYGYTF. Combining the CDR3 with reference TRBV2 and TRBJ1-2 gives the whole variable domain EPEVTQTPSHQVTQMGQEVILRCVPISNHLYFYWYRQILGQKVEFLVSFYNNEISEKSEIFDDQFSVERPDGSNFTLKIRSTKLEDSAMYFCASSGLRDGSANYGYTFGSGTRLTVV.

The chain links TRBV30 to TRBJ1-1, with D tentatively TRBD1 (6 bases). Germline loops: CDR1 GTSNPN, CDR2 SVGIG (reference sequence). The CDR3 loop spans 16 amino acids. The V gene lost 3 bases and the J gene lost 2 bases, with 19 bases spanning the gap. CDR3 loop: CAWSRWGGPNNTEAFF. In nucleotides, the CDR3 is TGTGCCTGGAGCCGCTGGGGGGGGCCCAACAACACTGAAGCTTTCTTT.

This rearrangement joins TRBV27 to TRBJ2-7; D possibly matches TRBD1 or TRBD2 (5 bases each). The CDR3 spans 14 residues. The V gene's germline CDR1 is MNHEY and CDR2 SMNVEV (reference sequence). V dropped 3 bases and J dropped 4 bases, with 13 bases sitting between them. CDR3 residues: CASSFQGPPYEQYF. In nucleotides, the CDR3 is TGTGCCAGCAGTTTCCAGGGACCTCCTTACGAGCAGTACTTC.

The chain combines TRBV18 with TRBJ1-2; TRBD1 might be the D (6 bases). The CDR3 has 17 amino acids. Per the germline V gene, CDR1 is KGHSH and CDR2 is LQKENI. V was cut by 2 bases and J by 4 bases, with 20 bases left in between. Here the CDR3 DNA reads TGTGCCAGCTCACCAGCCGTGAGGGCAGGGGCTGGCTATGGCTACACCTTC. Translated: CASSPAVRAGAGYGYTF.

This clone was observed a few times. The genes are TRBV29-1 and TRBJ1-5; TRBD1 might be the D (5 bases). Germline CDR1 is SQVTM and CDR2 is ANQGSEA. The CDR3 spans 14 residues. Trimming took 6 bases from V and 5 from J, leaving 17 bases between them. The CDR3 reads CSVGGTSRDQPQHF. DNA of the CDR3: TGCAGCGTCGGGGGGACTTCGCGCGATCAGCCCCAGCATTTT.

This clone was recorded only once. CDR3 sequence (DNA): TGTGCCAGCAGTTTACCGCAAACAGGGACTTATGGCTACACCTTC. It encodes CASSLPQTGTYGYTF. The J gene is TRBJ1-2, the V gene TRBV28, with a possible D match to TRBD1 (6 bases). The CDR3 loop spans 15 amino acids. Germline-derived CDR1 and CDR2 are MDHEN and SYDVKM. V lost 2 bases and J 5 bases, leaving 15 bases between the germline ends.

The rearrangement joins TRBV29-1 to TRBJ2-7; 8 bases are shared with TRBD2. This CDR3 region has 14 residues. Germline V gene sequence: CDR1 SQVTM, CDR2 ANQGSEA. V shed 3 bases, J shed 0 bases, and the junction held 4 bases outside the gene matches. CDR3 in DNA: TGCAGCGTTGATACGGGAGGGTCCTCCTACGAGCAGTACTTC. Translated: CSVDTGGSSYEQYF.